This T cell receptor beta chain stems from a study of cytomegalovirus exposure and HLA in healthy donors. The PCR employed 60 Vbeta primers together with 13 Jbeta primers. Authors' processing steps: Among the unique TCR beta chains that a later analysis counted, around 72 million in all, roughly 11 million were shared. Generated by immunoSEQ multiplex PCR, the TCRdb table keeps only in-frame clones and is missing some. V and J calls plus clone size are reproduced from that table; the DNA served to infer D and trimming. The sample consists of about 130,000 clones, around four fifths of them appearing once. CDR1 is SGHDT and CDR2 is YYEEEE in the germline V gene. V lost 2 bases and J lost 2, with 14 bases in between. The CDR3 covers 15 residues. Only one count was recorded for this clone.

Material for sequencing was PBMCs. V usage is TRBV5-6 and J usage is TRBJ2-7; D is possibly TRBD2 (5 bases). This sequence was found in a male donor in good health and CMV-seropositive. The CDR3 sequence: CASSFRVALAYEQYF. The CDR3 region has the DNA TGTGCCAGCAGCTTTCGGGTAGCGTTAGCCTACGAGCAGTACTTC.